This TCR beta chain was sequenced for a study of blood T cell repertoires in COVID-19. Sequencing used immunoSEQ multiplex PCR; TCRdb keeps in-frame clones, though not all of them. In the table there are about 180,000 clones, 85% to 90% of which are singletons. Germline values: CDR1 SGHNT, CDR2 YYREEE (reference sequence). CDR3 length: 15 amino acids. The V end lost 4 bases, the J end lost 0 bases, and 12 bases lay between the germline ends. Participants' reported clinical history set cohort assignment. Two negative PCRs, clearance, or symptom resolution characterized the recovered Cohort 3 donors. The sequence was obtained from a man between 35 and 55 years old who had recovered from COVID-19. The chain uses TRBV5-4 and TRBJ2-3; TRBD1 is a possible D gene (7 bases). Material for sequencing was PBMCs or T cells enriched from blood (not recorded which). The CDR3 region is CASSRTGLSTDTQYF. The CDR3 coding sequence is TGTGCCAGCAGCCGGACAGGACTAAGCACAGATACGCAGTATTTT.